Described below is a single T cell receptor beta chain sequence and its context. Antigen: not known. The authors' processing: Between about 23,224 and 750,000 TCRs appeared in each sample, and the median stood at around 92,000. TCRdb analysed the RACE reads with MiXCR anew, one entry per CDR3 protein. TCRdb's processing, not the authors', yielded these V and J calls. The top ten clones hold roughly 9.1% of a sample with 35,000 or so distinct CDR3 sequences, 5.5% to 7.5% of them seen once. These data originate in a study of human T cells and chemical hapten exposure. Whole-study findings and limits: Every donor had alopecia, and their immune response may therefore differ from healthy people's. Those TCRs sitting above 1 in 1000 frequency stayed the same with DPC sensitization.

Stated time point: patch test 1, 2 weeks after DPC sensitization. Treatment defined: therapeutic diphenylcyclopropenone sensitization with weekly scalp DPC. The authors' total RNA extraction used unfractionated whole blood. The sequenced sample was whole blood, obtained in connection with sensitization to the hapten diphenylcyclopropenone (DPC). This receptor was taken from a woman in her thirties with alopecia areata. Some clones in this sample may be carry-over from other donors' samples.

The CDR3 DNA reads TGTGCCAGCAGTTTAGGCCCGATAAATTCACCCCTCCACTTT. This encodes CASSLGPINSPLHF. The chain joins TRBV12-3 or TRBV12-4 to TRBJ1-6; D uncertain. V lost 1 base to trimming and J lost 7 bases, with 8 bases between them. The CDR3 loop spans 14 amino acids.